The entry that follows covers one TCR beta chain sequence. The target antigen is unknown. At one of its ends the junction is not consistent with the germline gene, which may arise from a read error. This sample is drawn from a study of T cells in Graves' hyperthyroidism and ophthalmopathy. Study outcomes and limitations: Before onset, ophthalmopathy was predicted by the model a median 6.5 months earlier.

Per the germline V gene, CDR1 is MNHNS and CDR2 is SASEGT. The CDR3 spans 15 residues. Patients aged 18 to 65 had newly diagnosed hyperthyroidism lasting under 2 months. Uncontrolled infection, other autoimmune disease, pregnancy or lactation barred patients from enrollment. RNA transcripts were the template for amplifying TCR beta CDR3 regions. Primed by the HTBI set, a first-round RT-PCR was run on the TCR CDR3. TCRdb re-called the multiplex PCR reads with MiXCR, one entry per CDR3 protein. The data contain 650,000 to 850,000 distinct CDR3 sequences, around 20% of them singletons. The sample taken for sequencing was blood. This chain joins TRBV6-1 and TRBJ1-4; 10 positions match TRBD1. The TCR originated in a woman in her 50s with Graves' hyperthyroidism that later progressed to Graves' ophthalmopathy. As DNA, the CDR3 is TGTGCCAGCCCTAATGGGACAGGGGCTAAAGAAAAACTGTTTTTT. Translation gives CASPNGTGAKEKLFF.